This section outlines one TCR beta chain sequence together with its context. The antigen remains undetermined. The junction differs from germline at one of its ends, possibly a read error. This specimen belongs to a study of metastatic and nonmetastatic thyroid tumors. Study as a whole: Where malignant and benign thyroid patients were concerned, repertoires were compared across blood and tumor or nodule tissue. General observations from the study: Reportedly, malignant thyroid tumors had significantly higher TCR beta diversity than benign nodules, in blood and tumor.

Every patient was untreated before thyroid surgery. Germline CDR1 and CDR2: GTSNPN and SVGIG (reference sequence). The CDR3 has 11 amino acids. How the authors handled the data: What underpinned the distant-metastasis classifier for papillary thyroid cancer was the set of CDR3 differences across clinicopathological groups. TCRdb re-clonotyped the PCR reads via MiXCR. These V and J calls are TCRdb output, not the study's own analysis. The data contain roughly 57,000 clones, roughly 20% of them singletons. The receptor was isolated from a female donor with papillary thyroid cancer or a benign thyroid nodule (not recorded which). Some clones in this sample may be carry-over from other donors' samples. Source material: blood. The chain combines TRBV30 with TRBJ1-1; D is undetermined. The CDR3 sequence is CAWVGSTEDFF. Here the CDR3 DNA reads TGTGCCTGGGTCGGGAGCACTGAAGATTTCTTT.